The source of this T cell receptor beta chain is a study of blood T cell repertoires in COVID-19. On the study more broadly: COVID-19 samples collected from the United States, Italy and Spain covered acute and convalescent phases. PBMCs, B-cell-depleted T cells, or T cells were the source of the cDNA or gDNA that made up the material.

The CDR3 covers 14 residues. The germline V gene encodes CDR1 SEHNR and CDR2 FQNEAQ (reference sequence). V was cut by 3 bases and J by 6 bases, with 15 bases left in between. Per the original methods: From reference gene primer amplification, estimates of nucleated cell counts were derived. TCRdb's copy holds only in-frame clones and misses some; the assay was immunoSEQ multiplex PCR. V and J calls and clone size come straight from that table; D and trimming were deduced from the DNA. The sample records about 250,000 clones, roughly 87% being singletons. The rearrangement links TRBV7-9 to TRBJ2-7; tentatively, D is TRBD2 (5 bases). The source material was peripheral blood. The receptor's source is a man aged 18 to 35 with active or convalescent COVID-19. The CDR3 nucleotides are TGTGCCAGCAGCTTCGGGGTAGGGCTTGGCGAGCAGTACTTC. It translates to CASSFGVGLGEQYF.